This T cell receptor (beta chain) was found in a study of T cell repertoires in cytomegalovirus infection (dated by TCRdb to about 2019). In the study overall: The peptide stimulations were aimed at well-studied HLA-B-restricted epitopes as well as recently identified HLA-C-restricted CMV epitopes, whose presentation resists viral immunomodulation. Because public TCR beta signatures pointed to carriage of CMV infection together with the matching HLA type, the HLA type of each donor mattered for the analysis. Study-wide findings and limitations: The ex vivo response was dominated by HLA-C-restricted CMV-specific TCR beta clonotypes, and the single most frequent clonotype in two of eight donors was supplied by these HLA-C-restricted clonotypes. In both this cohort and an independent cohort of a few hundred donors, the cumulative frequency of public TCR beta family members distinguished carriers of CMV infection plus the relevant HLA type.

V trim: 5 bases; J trim: 10 bases; unmatched bases: 19. From the cysteine up to the phenylalanine, the CDR3 has a length of 17 residues. The retained sequence is limited to the CDR3, 51 bases, with the frame set at the first base. The germline V gene gives CDR1 as SNHLY and CDR2 as FYNNEI. This sample's treatment or condition label indicates: in vitro stimulation with specific CMV peptide epitopes to enrich CMV-specific T cells. To note about this clonotype: Its recognized antigen is unknown. No base quality values were provided; no much bigger clone lies one nucleotide off.

For sequencing, an Illumina HiSeq 1500 was employed. Through fastp at Q25 and MiXCR, TCRdb rebuilt clones from the public reads, retaining in-frame beta chains. Rows merge per CDR3 protein into single entries with the most common DNA and genes. The sample includes about a million distinct CDR3 sequences, with around 32% observed a single time. The ten biggest clones cover around 15% of the sample. This sample comprised cultured CD8+ T cells from PBMCs, obtained from culture after CMV antigen stimulation. The clonotype was recovered from a human donor in good health (CMV status not recorded). Some clones in this sample may be carry-over from other donors' samples. The chain was built from TRBV2 and TRBJ2-3; 9 nucleotides in the junction match TRBD1. The CDR3 region has the sequence CASSIHGDRVYGFAQYF. The DNA sequence is given as TGTGCCAGCAGTATTCACGGGGACAGGGTATACGGGTTTGCGCAGTATTTT.